The rows below give T cell receptor beta chains drawn from one sample of a study of T-cell memory formation after mild COVID-19. MiXCR was run by TCRdb on the 5' RACE reads, yielding one entry per CDR3 protein. The table has roughly 620,000 distinct CDR3 sequences, roughly 18% seen once. The sequencing sample was made of PBMCs or a T cell subset sorted from them (not recorded which). The receptors were sampled from an adult woman who had mild COVID-19 (a few samples of this study predate the infection). Cell type and time point are not known. Both conserved end residues are part of each CDR3. D genes are given only for firm matches.

d_call	j_call	v_call	cdr3_aa
NA	TRBJ2-7	TRBV9	CASSVATGLSYEQYF
NA	TRBJ1-5	TRBV12-3/TRBV12-4	CASSLVANQPQHF
TRBD1	TRBJ2-1	TRBV30	CAWGTGLSNEQFF
NA	TRBJ2-2	TRBV5-1	CASSSGEVNTGELFF
TRBD1	TRBJ1-4	TRBV9	CASSVAVGTGDEKLFF
NA	TRBJ2-7	TRBV6-5	CASNNGGTYEQYF
NA	TRBJ2-5	TRBV5-1	CASSRQMAETQYF
NA	TRBJ1-1	TRBV7-9	CASSLAAGQPNTEAFF
NA	TRBJ1-2	TRBV20-1	CSASPPRSGGHYGYTF
NA	TRBJ1-1	TRBV7-2	CASSLGRIIDTEAFF
TRBD1	TRBJ1-4	TRBV9	CASSAKTGFANEKLFF
NA	TRBJ2-1	TRBV29-1	CSVEEGHPPYNEQFF
TRBD2	TRBJ2-3	TRBV6-1	CANQRGRSTDTQYF
NA	TRBJ2-7	TRBV5-5	CASSLEAGPLYEQYF
NA	TRBJ1-3	TRBV7-9	CASSLALGFENTIYF
NA	TRBJ1-1	TRBV5-1	CASSRGGDNTEAFF
TRBD2	TRBJ2-3	TRBV7-2	CASSSGLAGGQDTQYF
NA	TRBJ1-1	TRBV19	CASISGGTEAFF
NA	TRBJ1-1	TRBV6-2/TRBV6-3	CASSYTQVNTEAFF
NA	TRBJ2-1	TRBV12-3/TRBV12-4	CASSFGETHNEQFF
NA	TRBJ2-2	TRBV6-5	CASSYKTGRAGELFF
TRBD2	TRBJ2-7	TRBV7-6	CASSYNPGGRLGEQYF
TRBD1	TRBJ2-7	TRBV6-5	CASRGGQGGSYEQYF
NA	TRBJ2-5	TRBV29-1	CSVTGSQETQYF
NA	TRBJ1-1	TRBV15	CATSSPSWSAADTEAFF
NA	TRBJ2-7	TRBV18	CASSLGQRIEQYF
NA	TRBJ2-1	TRBV27	CASSSLRAENYNEQFF
NA	TRBJ2-1	TRBV4-2	CASSQGGDGDEQFF
TRBD2	TRBJ2-1	TRBV12-5	CASGPTPGLAGESYNEQFF
NA	TRBJ1-5	TRBV4-3	CASSQSVDQPQHF
NA	TRBJ2-2	TRBV4-3	CASSQAHPGARRNTGELFF